The clone carrying this TCR beta chain was detected a few times. The sample is drawn from a study of blood T cells in healthy people across ages. With a J-beta primer mix and a sample-barcoded 5' primer, a second PCR ran about 7 to 11 cycles. TCRdb recomputed calls from the 5' RACE reads with MiXCR, one row per CDR3 protein. The table includes 450,000 to 700,000 distinct CDR3 sequences, 25% to 30% detected once. Sample: blood. The receptor was derived from a woman between 65 and 79 years old in good health.

CDR3 residues: CASSQGFSDRGNEQYF. Written as DNA, the CDR3 is TGCGCCAGCAGCCAAGGCTTTTCTGACAGGGGTAACGAGCAGTACTTC. The chain carries TRBV4-3 and TRBJ2-1, with 8 bases that match TRBD1. TRBJ2-7 explains the end of the DNA better; the J call may be wrong. The CDR3 is 16 amino acids. Germline-derived CDR1 and CDR2 are LGHNA and YSLEER.